This T cell receptor beta chain is from a study of cytomegalovirus exposure and HLA in healthy donors. Study-wide results and limits: What a later analysis reportedly showed was that an Asian-associated ancestry cluster had fewer N-insertions than the 666-donor mean. Presence/absence analyses took donor sequencing depth as roughly uniform. Many donors carried some public TCRs, although rarity characterized most TCR sequences.

While unrecorded immune exposures were likely, the donors were nominally healthy when sampled. Comment on this clone: The antigen remains unidentified.

The CDR3 extends over 14 amino acids. CDR1 is SGHAT and CDR2 is FQNNGV in the germline V gene. V gave up 5 bases and J gave up 8 bases, with 13 bases separating them. The study ran its PCR with 60 Vbeta and 13 Jbeta primers. Produced via immunoSEQ multiplex PCR; TCRdb's table is partial and in-frame only. In the table there are approximately 51,000 clones, about four fifths of which are singletons. The chain has TRBV11-2 and TRBJ1-6; D might be TRBD1 (5 bases). The receptor was derived from a boy aged 5 to 17 in good health and CMV-seropositive. Sequenced sample: PBMCs. The CDR3 loop reads CASSLLKGHSPLHF. The CDR3 coding sequence is TGTGCCAGCAGCCTCCTAAAGGGGCATTCACCCCTCCACTTT.